This T cell receptor beta chain emerged from a study of T cells in tumors after PD-1 blockade. The repertoire was sequenced with immunoSEQ multiplex PCR; TCRdb's copy has only in-frame clones and lacks some. The sample contains some 43,000 clones, roughly 80% of which appear only once. Trimming pared 3 bases from V and 5 bases from J, leaving 11 bases between. Germline V gene data show CDR1 as SEHNR and CDR2 as FQNEAQ (reference sequence). CDR3 size: 13 residues. This sample comprised PBMCs, obtained before anti-PD-1 treatment. The chain employs TRBV7-9 and TRBJ2-7, with D perhaps TRBD1 (5 bases). This TCR came from a human donor with basal cell carcinoma. The CDR3 DNA is TGTGCCAGCAGCTTGGGGCGCGGCCACGAGCAGTACTTC. Translation gives CASSLGRGHEQYF.